The 28 T cell receptor beta chains below all came from one sample that was sequenced in a study of long-term antiretroviral therapy in people with HIV. It was version v3.0 of the immunoSEQ assay that was run at survey level. Here immunoSEQ multiplex PCR was the method, and the copy in TCRdb shows in-frame clones only, minus some. The sample lists approximately 12,000 clones, 82% seen once, with over 15% in the top ten. Source: unsorted PBMCs, taken roughly 8 years after starting antiretroviral therapy. Receptor source: a man aged 45 to 65 with HIV.

V usage is TRBV13 and J usage is TRBJ2-7, with D tentatively TRBD2 (6 bases). The CDR3 has 14 amino acids. Trimming cost V 1 base and J 4 bases, with 11 bases left between them. Germline CDR1 PRHDT, CDR2 FYEKMQ (reference sequence). This CDR3 reads CASSLAPAGYEQYF. The CDR3 DNA is TGTGCCAGCAGCTTAGCCCCGGCGGGATACGAGCAGTACTTC.

The chain links TRBV6-5 to TRBJ1-2; no reliable D call. Germline assignment: CDR1 MNHEY and CDR2 SVGAGI. V dropped 6 bases and J dropped 8 bases, with 16 bases sitting between them. This CDR3 has 13 residues. The CDR3 region has the DNA TGTGCCAGCAGCCCAGGAATGGCTAACGGCTACACCTTC. Residues: CASSPGMANGYTF.

The chain carries TRBV2 and TRBJ2-2; D uncertain. The V end was cut by 4 bases, the J end by 6 bases, with 9 bases between. Germline V gives CDR1 SNHLY, CDR2 FYNNEI. The CDR3 is 13 residues long. The CDR3 DNA follows: TGTGCCAGCAGTGCCGGTGGGGCCGGGGAGCTGTTTTTT. As protein: CASSAGGAGELFF.

J is TRBJ2-7 and V is TRBV5-5; D is undetermined. Per germline, CDR1 SGHKS and CDR2 YYEKEE (reference sequence). The germline V and J ends were trimmed by 1 base and 3 bases, with 2 bases remaining between them. CDR3 length: 11 amino acids. The CDR3 bases are TGTGCCAGCAGCTTGCACTACGAGCAGTACTTC. Translated: CASSLHYEQYF.

The chain combines TRBV6-6 with TRBJ1-6; D is uncertain. V lost 0 bases and J lost 17, with 14 bases in between. Germline values: CDR1 MNHNY, CDR2 SVGAGI (reference sequence). The CDR3 covers 13 residues. Here the CDR3 reads CASSYSEKAGVHF. In DNA form, the CDR3 reads TGTGCCAGCAGTTACTCAGAAAAGGCTGGGGTCCACTTT.

This rearrangement joins TRBV7-9 to TRBJ2-7, with D maybe TRBD1 (6 bases). The V end lost 1 base, the J end lost 5 bases, and 6 bases lay between the germline ends. Per the germline V gene, CDR1 is SEHNR and CDR2 is FQNEAQ (reference sequence). The CDR3 sequence is 12 residues long. For the CDR3, the DNA is TGTGCCAGCAGCTTAGGGACAGACGAGCAGTACTTC. This sequence encodes CASSLGTDEQYF.

The gene calls are TRBV7-9 and TRBJ2-7; the match to TRBD1 covers 7 bases. The germline V gene has CDR1 SEHNR and CDR2 FQNEAQ (reference sequence). This CDR3 region has 13 residues. V lost 5 bases, J lost 3 bases, and 4 bases stayed unmatched. The CDR3 DNA reads as TGTGCCAGCAGCCTCCGGGACAGCTACGAGCAGTACTTC. Its protein product is CASSLRDSYEQYF.

CDR3 in DNA: TGTGCCAGCAGCGAGAAGCAGGGATATGCAACTAATGAAAAACTGTTTTTT. The encoded protein is CASSEKQGYATNEKLFF. The rearrangement uses TRBV2 and TRBJ1-4; D is perhaps TRBD1 (5 bases). The CDR3 has 17 residues. Trimming removed 6 bases at V and 0 bases at J, with 17 bases between. Germline-derived CDR1 and CDR2 are SNHLY and FYNNEI.

This chain connects TRBV19 to TRBJ2-7; D remains ambiguous. The germline V gene encodes CDR1 LNHDA and CDR2 SQIVND (reference sequence). This CDR3 region has 13 residues. The V and J ends lost 3 bases and 5 bases respectively, with 11 bases between them. CDR3: CASSINLENEQYF. CDR3 nucleotides: TGTGCCAGTAGTATTAACCTAGAGAACGAGCAGTACTTC.

This sequence joins TRBV7-3 and TRBJ2-1; TRBD1 or TRBD2 may be the D gene (5 bases each). The germline CDR1 and CDR2 sequences are SGHTA and FQGTGA. V shed 5 bases and J shed 1 base, with 21 bases lying between them. This CDR3 has 18 residues. CDR3 coding DNA: TGTGCCAGCAGCCCCTCCGGGGCCAATCAATTTTCCTACAATGAGCAGTTCTTC. This sequence encodes CASSPSGANQFSYNEQFF.

The V and J genes are TRBV5-1 and TRBJ2-5; TRBD1 agrees at 7 bases. The junction had 5 bases not matched to a gene; V was cut back by 4 bases and J by 2 bases. The CDR3 has 14 amino acids. The germline V gene has CDR1 SGHRS and CDR2 YFSETQ. CDR3 region: CASSPGTDQETQYF. As DNA, the CDR3 is TGCGCCAGCAGCCCGGGGACAGATCAAGAGACCCAGTACTTC.

J is TRBJ2-7 and V is TRBV7-9; 9 bases are shared with TRBD1. Per germline, CDR1 SEHNR and CDR2 FQNEAQ (reference sequence). The CDR3 has 12 residues. The V segment lost 8 bases and the J segment 4 bases; nucleotides outside the gene matches: 3. This CDR3 is CASATGGYEQYF. The CDR3 region has the DNA TGTGCCAGCGCGACAGGGGGGTACGAGCAGTACTTC.

This clone was counted only a few times. The chain uses TRBV11-3 and TRBJ2-3; 12 bases line up with TRBD1. V lost 4 bases and J lost 4; bases outside the gene matches: 6. This CDR3 has 16 amino acids. The germline V gene encodes CDR1 SGHNT and CDR2 YENEEA. The CDR3 sequence: CASSWGQGALADTQYF. CDR3 bases: TGTGCCAGCAGCTGGGGACAGGGGGCGCTGGCAGATACGCAGTATTTT.

The chain links TRBV29-1 to TRBJ1-2, with D maybe TRBD1 (5 bases). CDR1 SQVTM and CDR2 ANQGSEA come from the germline V gene. The V and J ends lost 4 bases and 4 bases respectively, with 16 bases between them. This CDR3 spans 14 amino acids. CDR3 DNA: TGCAGCGTTGCGGGGGGGGTGTATCGCTATGGCTACACCTTC. This gives the protein CSVAGGVYRYGYTF. Full variable domain (rest looked up from reference TRBV29-1 and TRBJ1-2): SAVISQKPSRDICQRGTSLTIQCQVDSQVTMMFWYRQQPGQSLTLIATANQGSEATYESGFVIDKFPISRPNLTFSTLTVSNMSPEDSSIYLCSVAGGVYRYGYTFGSGTRLTVV.

This clone has only one observation. This chain links TRBV4-1 with TRBJ1-2, with D uncertain. Germline V gives CDR1 MGHRA, CDR2 YSYEKL. Trimming left V 5 bases short and J 4 bases short, with 8 bases between. The CDR3 contains 12 residues. In nucleotides, the CDR3 is TGCGCCAGCAGCAGGGTTGGCTATGGCTACACCTTC. It encodes CASSRVGYGYTF.

V is TRBV5-6 and J is TRBJ2-3; TRBD2 aligns across 7 bases. CDR3 size: 16 residues. The germline V gene has CDR1 SGHDT and CDR2 YYEEEE. With V trimmed by 0 bases and J by 3 bases, 7 bases remained unmatched. The CDR3 reads CASSLVLAGDTDTQYF. The CDR3 nucleotides read TGTGCCAGCAGCTTGGTTCTCGCGGGGGATACAGATACGCAGTATTTT.

The rearrangement joins TRBV7-9 to TRBJ2-2; D is uncertain. V gave up 5 bases and J gave up 5 bases, with 12 bases separating them. Germline-derived CDR1 and CDR2 are SEHNR and FQNEAQ (reference sequence). This CDR3 region has 14 residues. The CDR3 DNA reads TGTGCCAGCAGCCCGATAATCGGGACCGGGGAGCTGTTTTTT. Amino acid sequence: CASSPIIGTGELFF.

The chain is built from TRBV27 and TRBJ1-1, with D perhaps TRBD1 (5 bases). From germline, CDR1 is MNHEY and CDR2 SMNVEV (reference sequence). This CDR3 region has 14 residues. V lost 5 bases, J lost 5 bases, and 15 bases lay in between. The CDR3 DNA is TGTGCCAGCAGTGCCGGGGGACCCTCTACTGAAGCTTTCTTT. It encodes CASSAGGPSTEAFF.

This chain connects TRBV6-5 to TRBJ1-1; 7 nucleotides match TRBD1. The CDR3 has 15 residues. The ends lost 4 bases at V and 4 bases at J; junction bases unmatched: 9. From germline, CDR1 is MNHEY and CDR2 SVGAGI. The DNA of the CDR3 is TGTGCCAGCAGTTTCGAGACAGGGTGGGGCACTGAAGCTTTCTTT. Its protein product is CASSFETGWGTEAFF.

The chain joins TRBV19 to TRBJ1-1; perhaps TRBD1 as D (6 bases). CDR1 is LNHDA and CDR2 is SQIVND in the germline V gene (reference sequence). Trimming removed 1 base from V and 3 bases from J, with 12 bases in between. The CDR3 covers 15 residues. Written as DNA, the CDR3 is TGTGCCAGTAGTATAGGCGGAGGGGGGTACACTGAAGCTTTCTTT. This translates into CASSIGGGGYTEAFF.

This rearrangement joins TRBV29-1 to TRBJ2-5; possibly TRBD2 for D (7 bases). The J call may not be correct, given that the DNA end is closer to TRBJ2-7. The CDR3 covers 13 residues. Germline V gene data show CDR1 as SQVTM and CDR2 as ANQGSEA. The CDR3 DNA sequence: TGCAGCGTTGGAGGGGGGGCGTTCTACGAGCAGTACTTC. Amino acid sequence: CSVGGGAFYEQYF.

CDR3 in DNA: TGTGCCAGCTCACCAGAGTACCAAGAGACCCAGTACTTC. It is translated as CASSPEYQETQYF. The chain carries TRBV18 and TRBJ2-5; no clear D. This CDR3 has 13 residues. The germline V and J ends were trimmed by 2 bases and 0 bases, with 4 bases remaining between them. Germline CDR1 and CDR2: KGHSH and LQKENI.

V usage is TRBV27 and J usage is TRBJ1-2; 9 nucleotides align to TRBD1. The trim removed 0 bases at V and 8 bases at J, leaving 7 bases unmatched. The CDR3 runs to 15 residues. Germline V CDR1 and CDR2: MNHEY, SMNVEV (reference sequence). CDR3 in DNA: TGTGCCAGCAGTTTATCTGGACAGGGGTTTGGGGGCTACACCTTC. It is translated as CASSLSGQGFGGYTF.

V usage is TRBV6-6 and J usage is TRBJ1-1; unclear D gene. Between the trimmed V and J ends, which lost 3 bases and 4 bases, there was a span of 6 bases. Germline loops: CDR1 MNHNY, CDR2 SVGAGI (reference sequence). This CDR3 comprises 12 residues. The CDR3 DNA is TGTGCCAGCAGTTATTCCGTCACTGAAGCTTTCTTT. This translates into CASSYSVTEAFF.

V is TRBV6-5 and J is TRBJ1-1; no reliable D call. The CDR3 covers 11 residues. Germline lookup yields CDR1 MNHEY and CDR2 SVGAGI. V gave up 10 bases and J gave up 1 base, with 7 bases separating them. CDR3 in amino acids: CATEGNTEAFF. As DNA, the CDR3 is TGTGCCACCGAGGGGAACACTGAAGCTTTCTTT.

V is TRBV5-6 and J is TRBJ2-1, with no clear D. The V end was cut by 2 bases, the J end by 6 bases, with 6 bases between. Germline lookup yields CDR1 SGHDT and CDR2 YYEEEE. This CDR3 spans 12 amino acids. Here the CDR3 reads CASSFDLNEQFF. The CDR3, as DNA: TGTGCCAGCAGCTTCGATCTCAATGAGCAGTTCTTC.

This chain connects TRBV6-6 to TRBJ2-4, with D hard to call. The germline CDR1 and CDR2 sequences are MNHNY and SVGAGI (reference sequence). The germline V and J ends were trimmed by 6 bases and 6 bases, with 15 bases remaining between them. This CDR3 is built from 14 residues. For the CDR3, the DNA is TGTGCCAGCAGCTACACTTGGGTTTTAAACATTCAGTACTTC. The encoded protein is CASSYTWVLNIQYF.

This clone was counted between two and nine times. CDR3 residues: CASSLRTGGRGSNQPQHF. The DNA for the CDR3 is TGTGCCAGCAGCTTAAGAACTGGGGGGCGCGGTAGCAATCAGCCCCAGCATTTT. The V and J genes are TRBV5-6 and TRBJ1-5, with D tentatively TRBD1 (6 bases). Germline V gene data show CDR1 as SGHDT and CDR2 as YYEEEE. CDR3 length equals 18 residues. V lost 2 bases to trimming and J lost 0 bases, with 18 bases between them.